Below are 14 T cell receptor beta chains sequenced from a single sample in a study of breast tumors, draining lymph nodes, adjacent tissues. Axillary draining lymph nodes of breast cancer patients supplied the node samples. TCRdb called the multiplex PCR reads again in MiXCR, with one record for every CDR3 protein. The data show 80,000 to 130,000 distinct CDR3 sequences, with approximately 21% seen just once and roughly 1.2% held by the top ten. Sequencing was carried out using axillary lymph node tissue. Receptors originate from a female donor with breast cancer. Some clones in this sample may be carry-over from other donors' samples.

The chain couples TRBV20-1 to TRBJ2-4, with 9 bases fitting TRBD2. The CDR3 spans 14 residues. The germline gives CDR1 DFQATT, CDR2 SNEGSKA (reference sequence). J was trimmed by 7 bases and V by 1 base; bases with no gene match: 5. The CDR3 loop is CSARVSGSVNIQYF. The CDR3 DNA sequence: TGCAGTGCTAGAGTTAGCGGGAGCGTTAACATTCAGTACTTC.

This clonotype was recorded once. With a much larger clone just one base away, this may be a read error. The V call is TRBV7-8, the J call TRBJ1-5, with D maybe TRBD1 (5 bases). Trimming stripped 3 bases from V and 2 bases from J, with 8 bases between. From germline, CDR1 is SGHVS and CDR2 FQNEAQ. The CDR3 contains 14 residues. The chain's CDR3 is CASSFLGGNQPQHF. Written as DNA, the CDR3 is TGTGCCAGCAGCTTTCTGGGGGGCAATCAGCCCCAGCATTTT.

This clonotype showed up many times. The chain couples TRBV19 to TRBJ2-1; D not resolved. The ends were cut back, 9 bases at V and 7 bases at J, with 13 bases in the middle. The CDR3 has 12 residues. Germline V lookup: CDR1 LNHDA, CDR2 SQIVND (reference sequence). CDR3 residues: CASGWARNEQFF. The CDR3, as DNA: TGTGCCAGCGGGTGGGCGCGAAATGAGCAGTTCTTC.

At least ten counts were recorded for this clonotype. The chain links TRBV9 to TRBJ1-6; possible D gene TRBD1, 5 bases. The CDR3 is made up of 14 amino acids. Germline CDR1 SGDLS, CDR2 YYNGEE. V was clipped by 4 bases and J by 5 bases, with 10 bases between them. The CDR3 protein is CASSPEGHNSPLHF. The CDR3 DNA sequence: TGTGCCAGCAGCCCCGAGGGACATAATTCACCCCTCCACTTT.

This clonotype was picked up a small number of times. V gene TRBV28 combines with J gene TRBJ2-4; D might be TRBD2 (6 bases). CDR1 and CDR2 (germline): MDHEN, SYDVKM. This CDR3 spans 13 amino acids. The V end lost 5 bases, the J end lost 5 bases, and 10 bases lay between the germline ends. CDR3 nucleotide sequence: TGTGCCAGCAGTCTCCCGGGAGAAAACATTCAGTACTTC. Translating gives CASSLPGENIQYF.

As concerns this clonotype: A junction boundary mismatches the germline segment, possibly from a read error. The chain couples TRBV7-9 to TRBJ1-3, with D perhaps matching TRBD1 (5 bases). The CDR3 contains 15 residues. Germline V gives CDR1 SEHNR, CDR2 FQNEAQ (reference sequence). CDR3 sequence reads: CASALREASGDTIYF. CDR3 DNA: TGTGCCAGCGCCCTCAGGGAAGCCTCTGGAGACACCATATATTTT.

On this clonotype itself: A single base separates this from a much larger clone, so it may be a read error. Without the conserved terminal phenylalanine or tryptophan, this CDR3 likely stems from a read error. The chain recombines TRBV20-1 with TRBJ2-2, with 10 bases identical to TRBD2. The CDR3 is 16 residues long. V gave up 5 bases and J gave up 2 bases; unmatched junction bases: 8. Germline loops: CDR1 DFQATT, CDR2 SNEGSKA (reference sequence). The CDR3 loop reads CSALSASGRNTGELFL. CDR3 sequence (DNA): TGCAGTGCTTTATCGGCTAGCGGGAGAAACACCGGGGAGCTGTTTCTT.

The chain joins TRBV28 to TRBJ2-3; 7 positions match TRBD2. The length of the CDR3 is 15 residues. Germline CDR1 and CDR2: MDHEN and SYDVKM. J lost 5 bases, V lost 1 base, and 6 bases had no gene match. As DNA, the CDR3 is TGTGCCAGCAGTTTATCCGCGGGAGTTTTAGATACGCAGTATTTT. Translation gives CASSLSAGVLDTQYF. The full variable domain, rest sourced from reference TRBV28 and TRBJ2-3, is DVKVTQSSRYLVKRTGEKVFLECVQDMDHENMFWYRQDPGLGLRLIYFSYDVKMKEKGDIPEGYSVSREKKERFSLILESASTNQTSMYLCASSLSAGVLDTQYFGPGTRLTVL.

This sequence joins TRBV12-3 or TRBV12-4 and TRBJ1-1; TRBD1 matches 8 bases. This CDR3 comprises 16 residues. J lost 0 bases, V lost 6 bases, and 9 bases had no gene match. This CDR3 is CASRSGQGAMNTEAFF. The CDR3 DNA reads as TGTGCCAGCAGAAGTGGACAGGGCGCCATGAACACTGAAGCTTTCTTT.

This clonotype was counted many times. The rearrangement uses TRBV2 and TRBJ2-7, with no clear D. From germline, CDR1 is SNHLY and CDR2 FYNNEI. V was trimmed by 6 bases and J by 0 bases, leaving 12 bases between them. CDR3 length: 14 amino acids. CDR3 nucleotides: TGTGCCAGCAGATCGACGGTTAGCTCCTACGAGCAGTACTTC. It codes for CASRSTVSSYEQYF.

The chain uses TRBV3-1 and TRBJ2-7; 10 bases are a match to TRBD2. Losses at the gene ends were 3 bases for V and 6 bases for J; bases not matched to a gene: 20. The CDR3 is 19 amino acids. Looked up from germline, CDR1 is LGHDT and CDR2 is YNNKEL (reference sequence). The CDR3 reads CASSQWGASGGLKTSEQYF. CDR3 nucleotide sequence: TGTGCCAGCAGCCAGTGGGGGGCTAGCGGGGGTTTAAAAACTAGCGAGCAGTACTTC.

This clonotype was observed many times. The chain has TRBV12-3 or TRBV12-4 and TRBJ2-7; D is possibly TRBD2 (7 bases). The CDR3 is made up of 13 amino acids. V gave up 2 bases and J gave up 6 bases, with 11 bases separating them. DNA of the CDR3: TGTGCCAGCAGTTTAAGGGGGAGGGGCGAGCAGTACTTC. Protein sequence: CASSLRGRGEQYF.

This clonotype was recorded once. No DNA is shown, since the ends of the CDR3 on it are uncertain; the CDR3 is the one TCRdb lists. V and J are TRBV28 and TRBJ2-7. The CDR3 numbers 13 amino acids, ends counted. Germline assignment: CDR1 MDHEN and CDR2 SYDVKM. The CDR3 here is CASSSSTGYEQYF.

Many counts were recorded for this clonotype. The V call is TRBV19, the J call TRBJ2-3; possibly TRBD2 for D (5 bases). V was trimmed by 6 bases and J by 1 base, leaving 14 bases between them. Germline V gene lookup returns CDR1 LNHDA and CDR2 SQIVND (reference sequence). The CDR3 consists of 15 residues. CDR3 nucleotides: TGTGCCAGTAGATTAACCTGGGGAGGCACAGATACGCAGTATTTT. Protein product: CASRLTWGGTDTQYF.